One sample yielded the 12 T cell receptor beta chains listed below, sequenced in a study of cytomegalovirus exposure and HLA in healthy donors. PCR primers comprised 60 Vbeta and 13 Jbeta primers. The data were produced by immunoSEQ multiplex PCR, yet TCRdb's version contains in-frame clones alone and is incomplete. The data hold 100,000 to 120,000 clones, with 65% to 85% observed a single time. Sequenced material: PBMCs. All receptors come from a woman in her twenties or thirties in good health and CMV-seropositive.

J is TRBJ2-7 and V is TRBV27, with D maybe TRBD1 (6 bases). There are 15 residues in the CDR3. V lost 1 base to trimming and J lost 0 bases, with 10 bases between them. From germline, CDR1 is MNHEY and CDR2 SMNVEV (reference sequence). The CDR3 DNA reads TGTGCCAGCAGTTTATGGGGGCCCAGCTCCTACGAGCAGTACTTC. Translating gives CASSLWGPSSYEQYF.

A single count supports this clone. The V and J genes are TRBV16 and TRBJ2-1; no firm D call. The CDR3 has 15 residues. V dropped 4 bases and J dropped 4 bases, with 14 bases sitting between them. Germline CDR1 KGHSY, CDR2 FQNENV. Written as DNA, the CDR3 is TGTGCCAGCAGCCCGTTAGACTCGGTATACAATGAGCAGTTCTTC. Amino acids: CASSPLDSVYNEQFF. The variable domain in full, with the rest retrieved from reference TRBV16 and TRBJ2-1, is GEEVAQTPKHLVRGEGQKAKLYCAPIKGHSYVFWYQQVLKNEFKFLISFQNENVFDETGMPKERFSAKCLPNSPCSLEIQATKLEDSAVYFCASSPLDSVYNEQFFGPGTRLTVL.

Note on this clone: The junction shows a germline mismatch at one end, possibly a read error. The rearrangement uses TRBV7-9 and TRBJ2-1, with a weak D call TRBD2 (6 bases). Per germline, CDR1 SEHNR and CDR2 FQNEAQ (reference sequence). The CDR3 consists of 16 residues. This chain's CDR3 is CSSSSFRDSHYNEQFF. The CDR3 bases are TGTTCCAGCAGCTCATTCCGGGACTCCCACTACAATGAGCAGTTCTTC.

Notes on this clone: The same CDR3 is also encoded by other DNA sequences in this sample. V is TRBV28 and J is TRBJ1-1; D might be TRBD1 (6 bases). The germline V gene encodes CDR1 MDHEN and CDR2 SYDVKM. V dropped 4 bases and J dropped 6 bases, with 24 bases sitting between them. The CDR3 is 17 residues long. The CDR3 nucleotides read TGTGCCAGCAGTTCCGATTGGGTGGCAGGGGCGGGGGCTGAAGCTTTCTTT. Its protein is CASSSDWVAGAGAEAFF.

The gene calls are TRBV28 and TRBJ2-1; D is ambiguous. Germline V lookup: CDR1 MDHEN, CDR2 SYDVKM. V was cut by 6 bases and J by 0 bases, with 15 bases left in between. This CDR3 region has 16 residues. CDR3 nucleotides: TGTGCCAGCAGCCCTTCTACCCCGAGCTCCTACAATGAGCAGTTCTTC. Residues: CASSPSTPSSYNEQFF.

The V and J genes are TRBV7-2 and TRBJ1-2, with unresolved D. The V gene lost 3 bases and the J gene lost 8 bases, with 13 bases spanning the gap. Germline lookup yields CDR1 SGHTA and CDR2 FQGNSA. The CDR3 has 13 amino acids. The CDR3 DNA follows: TGTGCCAGCAGCTTCGACCCAGCGGGGGGCTACACCTTC. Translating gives CASSFDPAGGYTF.

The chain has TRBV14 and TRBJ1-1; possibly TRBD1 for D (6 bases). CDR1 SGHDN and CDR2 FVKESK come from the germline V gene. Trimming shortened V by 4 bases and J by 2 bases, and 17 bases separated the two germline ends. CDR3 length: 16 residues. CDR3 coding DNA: TGTGCCAGCAGCCGAATATCAAGCAGGGGAAACACTGAAGCTTTCTTT. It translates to CASSRISSRGNTEAFF.

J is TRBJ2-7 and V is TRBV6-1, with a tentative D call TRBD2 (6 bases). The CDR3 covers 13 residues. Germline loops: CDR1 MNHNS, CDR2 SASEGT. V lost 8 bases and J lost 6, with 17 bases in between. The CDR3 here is CASGPGVFPEQYF. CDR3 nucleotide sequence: TGTGCCAGCGGGCCGGGAGTCTTCCCCGAGCAGTACTTC.

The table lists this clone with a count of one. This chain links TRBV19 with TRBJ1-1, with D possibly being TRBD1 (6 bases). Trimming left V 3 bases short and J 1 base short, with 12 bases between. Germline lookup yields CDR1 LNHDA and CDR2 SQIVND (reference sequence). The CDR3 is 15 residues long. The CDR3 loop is CASSIYGQRNTEAFF. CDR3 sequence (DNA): TGTGCCAGTAGTATTTACGGACAGAGGAACACTGAAGCTTTCTTT.

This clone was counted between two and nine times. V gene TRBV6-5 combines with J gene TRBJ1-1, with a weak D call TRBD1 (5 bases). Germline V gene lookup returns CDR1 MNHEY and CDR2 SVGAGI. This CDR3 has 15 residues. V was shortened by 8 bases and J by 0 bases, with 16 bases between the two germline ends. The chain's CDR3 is CASALQGGMNTEAFF. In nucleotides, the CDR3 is TGTGCCAGCGCCCTCCAGGGCGGAATGAACACTGAAGCTTTCTTT.

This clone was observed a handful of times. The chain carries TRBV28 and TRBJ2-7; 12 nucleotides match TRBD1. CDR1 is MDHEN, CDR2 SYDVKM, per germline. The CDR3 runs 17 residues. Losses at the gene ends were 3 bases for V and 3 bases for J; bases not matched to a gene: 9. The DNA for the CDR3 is TGTGCCAGCAGTTTTCCCCCGGGGACAGGGGGCTTCTACGAGCAGTACTTC. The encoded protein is CASSFPPGTGGFYEQYF.

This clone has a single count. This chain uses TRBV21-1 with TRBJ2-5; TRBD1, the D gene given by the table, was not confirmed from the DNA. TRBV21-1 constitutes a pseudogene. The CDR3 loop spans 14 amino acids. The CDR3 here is CASSLQGVQETQYF. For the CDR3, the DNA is TGTGCCAGCAGCTTGCAGGGCGTACAAGAGACCCAGTACTTC.